This TCR beta chain was profiled in a study of regulatory T cells in long-lasting Graves disease. Study summary: Recently diagnosed Graves' patients had received antithyroid drugs for under 3 months. Study results and limitations: The persistent group shared about 2,700 public clonotypes, more than the approximately 970 shared by new patients.

The germline V gene encodes CDR1 SGHAT and CDR2 FQNNGV. V lost 1 base, J lost 5 bases, and 5 bases lay in between. The CDR3 is 12 residues long. Time point defined: newly diagnosed GD, antithyroid drugs for less than 3 months. PBMC RNA was the source of the TCR library. Arm-PCR of CDR3 regions and iRepertoire HTBI primers were used to build TCR beta libraries. Each CDR3 protein is one row after TCRdb ran MiXCR on the multiplex PCR reads. The sample includes some 320,000 distinct CDR3 sequences, approximately 20% of them seen just once. At least ten counts were recorded for this clonotype. Its antigen remains unidentified.

The V gene is TRBV11-2, the J gene TRBJ2-5; no definite D call. The sequence was collected from a female donor with Graves disease. Sequencing was performed on peripheral blood mononuclear cells (PBMCs), taken at new diagnosis, from a patient treated with antithyroid drugs. The CDR3 sequence is CASSLVTETQYF. The CDR3 DNA sequence: TGTGCCAGCAGCTTAGTTACGGAGACCCAGTACTTC.